The 2 T cell receptor beta chains presented below share a single source sample, sequenced in a study of T cell responses to AZD1222 COVID-19 vaccine. TCRdb's copy holds only in-frame clones and misses some; the assay was immunoSEQ multiplex PCR. The profile shows 150,000 to 200,000 clones, about 90% of them singletons. The material sequenced was peripheral blood, taken 28 days after the second AZD1222 dose. Every receptor here comes from an adult who received the AZD1222 COVID-19 vaccine.

The chain joins TRBV5-6 to TRBJ1-1; D remains ambiguous. The V end was cut by 1 base, the J end by 7 bases, with 11 bases between. Germline V gives CDR1 SGHDT, CDR2 YYEEEE. The CDR3 length is 13 residues. The CDR3, as DNA: TGTGCCAGCAGCTTGCGGCTCCGGGGTGAAGCTTTCTTT. This encodes CASSLRLRGEAFF.

This clone was seen only once. The J gene is TRBJ1-1, the V gene TRBV19; TRBD1 agrees at 7 bases. Germline assignment: CDR1 LNHDA and CDR2 SQIVND (reference sequence). The J segment lost 1 base and the V segment lost 2 bases, leaving 13 bases of the junction unmatched. The CDR3 consists of 18 residues. In DNA form, the CDR3 reads TGTGCCAGTAGTATACCCCAGACAGGGCGGGGTAGGAACACTGAAGCTTTCTTT. It yields the protein CASSIPQTGRGRNTEAFF. Full variable domain (rest looked up from reference TRBV19 and TRBJ1-1): DGGITQSPKYLFRKEGQNVTLSCEQNLNHDAMYWYRQDPGQGLRLIYYSQIVNDFQKGDIAEGYSVSREKKESFPLTVTSAQKNPTAFYLCASSIPQTGRGRNTEAFFGQGTRLTVV.